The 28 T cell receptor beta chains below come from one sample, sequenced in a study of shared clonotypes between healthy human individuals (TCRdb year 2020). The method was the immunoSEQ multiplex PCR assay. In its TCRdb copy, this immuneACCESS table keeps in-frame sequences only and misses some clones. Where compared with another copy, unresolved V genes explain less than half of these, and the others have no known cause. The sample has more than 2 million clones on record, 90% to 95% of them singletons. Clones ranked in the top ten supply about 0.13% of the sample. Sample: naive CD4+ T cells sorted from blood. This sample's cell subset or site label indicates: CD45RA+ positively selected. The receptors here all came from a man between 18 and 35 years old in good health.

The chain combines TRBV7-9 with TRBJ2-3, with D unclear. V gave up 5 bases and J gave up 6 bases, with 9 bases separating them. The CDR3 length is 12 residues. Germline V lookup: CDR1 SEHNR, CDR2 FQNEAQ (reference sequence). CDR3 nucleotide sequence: TGTGCCAGCAGCCGGACGTGGGATACGCAGTATTTT. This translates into CASSRTWDTQYF.

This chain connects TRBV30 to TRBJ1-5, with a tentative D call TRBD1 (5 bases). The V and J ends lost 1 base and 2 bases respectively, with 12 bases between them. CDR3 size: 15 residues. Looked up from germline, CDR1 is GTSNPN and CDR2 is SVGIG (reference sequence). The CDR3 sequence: CAWSGLGEGNQPQHF. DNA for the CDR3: TGTGCCTGGAGTGGGCTAGGGGAAGGCAATCAGCCCCAGCATTTT.

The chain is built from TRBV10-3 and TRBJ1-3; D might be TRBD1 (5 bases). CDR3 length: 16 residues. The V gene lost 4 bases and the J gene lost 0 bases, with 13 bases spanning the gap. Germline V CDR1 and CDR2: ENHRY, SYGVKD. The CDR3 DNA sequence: TGTGCCATCAGTGGGGGACCCCCGAACTCTGGAAACACCATATATTTT. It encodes CAISGGPPNSGNTIYF.

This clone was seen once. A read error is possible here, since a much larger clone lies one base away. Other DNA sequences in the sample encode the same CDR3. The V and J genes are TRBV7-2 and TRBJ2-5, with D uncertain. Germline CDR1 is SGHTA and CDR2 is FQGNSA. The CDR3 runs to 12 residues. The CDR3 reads CASSLGQETQYF. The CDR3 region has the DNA TGTGCCAGCAGTTTAGGCCAAGAGACCCAGTACTTC.

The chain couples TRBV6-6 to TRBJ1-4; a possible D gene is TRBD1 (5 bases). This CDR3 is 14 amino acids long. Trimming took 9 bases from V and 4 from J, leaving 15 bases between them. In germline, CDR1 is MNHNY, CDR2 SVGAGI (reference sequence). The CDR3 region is CASSWGLGNEKLFF. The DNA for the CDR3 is TGTGCCAGTTCATGGGGGTTGGGTAATGAAAAACTGTTTTTT.

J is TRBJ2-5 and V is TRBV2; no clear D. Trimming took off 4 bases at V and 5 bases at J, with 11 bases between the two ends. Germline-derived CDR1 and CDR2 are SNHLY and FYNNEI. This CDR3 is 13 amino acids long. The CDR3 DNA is TGTGCCAGCAGTGTTTTGGGTGGGGAGACCCAGTACTTC. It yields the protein CASSVLGGETQYF. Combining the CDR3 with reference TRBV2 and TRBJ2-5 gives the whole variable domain EPEVTQTPSHQVTQMGQEVILRCVPISNHLYFYWYRQILGQKVEFLVSFYNNEISEKSEIFDDQFSVERPDGSNFTLKIRSTKLEDSAMYFCASSVLGGETQYFGPGTRLLVL.

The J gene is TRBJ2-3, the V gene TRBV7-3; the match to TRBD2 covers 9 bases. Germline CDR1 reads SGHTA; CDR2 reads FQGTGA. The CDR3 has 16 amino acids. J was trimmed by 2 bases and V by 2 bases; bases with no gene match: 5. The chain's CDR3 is CASSLGTSYTTDTQYF. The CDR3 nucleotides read TGTGCCAGCAGCTTAGGGACTAGCTATACCACAGATACGCAGTATTTT. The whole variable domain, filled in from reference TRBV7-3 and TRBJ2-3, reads GAGVSQTPSNKVTEKGKYVELRCDPISGHTALYWYRQSLGQGPEFLIYFQGTGAADDSGLPNDRFFAVRPEGSVSTLKIQRTERGDSAVYLCASSLGTSYTTDTQYFGPGTRLTVL.

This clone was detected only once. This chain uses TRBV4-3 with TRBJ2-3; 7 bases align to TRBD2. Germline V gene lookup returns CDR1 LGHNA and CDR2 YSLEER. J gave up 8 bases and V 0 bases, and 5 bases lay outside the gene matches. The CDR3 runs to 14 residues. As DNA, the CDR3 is TGCGCCAGCAGCCAAGACCGGGACTACGGTACGCAGTATTTT. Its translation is CASSQDRDYGTQYF.

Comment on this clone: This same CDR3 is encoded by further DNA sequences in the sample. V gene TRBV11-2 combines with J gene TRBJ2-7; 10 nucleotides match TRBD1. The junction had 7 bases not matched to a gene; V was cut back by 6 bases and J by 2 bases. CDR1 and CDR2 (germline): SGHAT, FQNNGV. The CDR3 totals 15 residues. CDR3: CASRRPGTGAYEQYF. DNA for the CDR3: TGTGCCAGCAGAAGGCCCGGGACAGGGGCCTACGAGCAGTACTTC.

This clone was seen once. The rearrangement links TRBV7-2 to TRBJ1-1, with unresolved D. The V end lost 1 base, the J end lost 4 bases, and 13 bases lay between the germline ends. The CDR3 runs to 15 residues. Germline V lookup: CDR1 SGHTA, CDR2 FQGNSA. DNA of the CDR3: TGTGCCAGCAGCTTAGGTGTGGGTGTGGGCACTGAAGCTTTCTTT. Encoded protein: CASSLGVGVGTEAFF.

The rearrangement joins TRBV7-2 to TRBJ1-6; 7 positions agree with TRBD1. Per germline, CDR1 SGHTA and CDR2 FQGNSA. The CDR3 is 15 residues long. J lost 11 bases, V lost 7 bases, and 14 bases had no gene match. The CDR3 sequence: CASTRSGQARTPLHF. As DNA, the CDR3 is TGTGCCAGCACCCGTAGTGGACAGGCCCGTACACCCCTCCACTTT.

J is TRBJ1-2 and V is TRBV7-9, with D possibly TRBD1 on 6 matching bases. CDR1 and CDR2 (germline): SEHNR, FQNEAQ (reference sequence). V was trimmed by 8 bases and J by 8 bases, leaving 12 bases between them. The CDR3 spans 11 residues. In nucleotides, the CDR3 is TGTGCCAGCTGGGGGCGAGGGGGCTACACCTTC. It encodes CASWGRGGYTF. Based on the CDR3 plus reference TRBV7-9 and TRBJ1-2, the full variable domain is DTGVSQNPRHKITKRGQNVTFRCDPISEHNRLYWYRQTLGQGPEFLTYFQNEAQLEKSRLLSDRFSAERPKGSFSTLEIQRTEQGDSAMYLCASWGRGGYTFGSGTRLTVV.

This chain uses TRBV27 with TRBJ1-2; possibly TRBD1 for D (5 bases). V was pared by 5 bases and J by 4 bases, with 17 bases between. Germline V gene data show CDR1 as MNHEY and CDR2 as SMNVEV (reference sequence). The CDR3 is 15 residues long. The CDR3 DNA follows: TGTGCCAGCAGTCAAGGGGTGGCTGAAATCTATGGCTACACCTTC. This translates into CASSQGVAEIYGYTF.

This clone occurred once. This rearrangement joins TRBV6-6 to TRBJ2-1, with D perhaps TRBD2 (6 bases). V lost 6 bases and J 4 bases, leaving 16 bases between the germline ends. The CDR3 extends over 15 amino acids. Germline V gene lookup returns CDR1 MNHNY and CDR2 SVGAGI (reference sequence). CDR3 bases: TGTGCCAGCAGACTCTCCGGGGGAACTTACAATGAGCAGTTCTTC. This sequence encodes CASRLSGGTYNEQFF.

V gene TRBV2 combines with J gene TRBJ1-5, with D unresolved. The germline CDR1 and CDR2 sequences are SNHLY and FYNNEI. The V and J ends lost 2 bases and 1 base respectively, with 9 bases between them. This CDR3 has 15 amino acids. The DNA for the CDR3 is TGTGCCAGCAGTGAAACTGGCTGGAGCAATCAGCCCCAGCATTTT. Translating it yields CASSETGWSNQPQHF.

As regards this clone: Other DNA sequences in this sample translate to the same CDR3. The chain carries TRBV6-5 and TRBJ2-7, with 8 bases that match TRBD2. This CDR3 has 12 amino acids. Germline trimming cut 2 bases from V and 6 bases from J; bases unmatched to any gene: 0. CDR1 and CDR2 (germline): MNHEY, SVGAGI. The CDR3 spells CASSYRGGEQYF. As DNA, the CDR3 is TGTGCCAGCAGTTACCGGGGGGGCGAGCAGTACTTC.

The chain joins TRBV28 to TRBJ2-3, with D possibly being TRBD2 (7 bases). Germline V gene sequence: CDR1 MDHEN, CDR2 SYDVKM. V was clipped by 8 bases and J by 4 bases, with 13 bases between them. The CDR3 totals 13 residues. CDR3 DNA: TGTGCCAGCTCCGGGGGGCTACCAGATACGCAGTATTTT. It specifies CASSGGLPDTQYF. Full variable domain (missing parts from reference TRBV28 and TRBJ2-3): DVKVTQSSRYLVKRTGEKVFLECVQDMDHENMFWYRQDPGLGLRLIYFSYDVKMKEKGDIPEGYSVSREKKERFSLILESASTNQTSMYLCASSGGLPDTQYFGPGTRLTVL.

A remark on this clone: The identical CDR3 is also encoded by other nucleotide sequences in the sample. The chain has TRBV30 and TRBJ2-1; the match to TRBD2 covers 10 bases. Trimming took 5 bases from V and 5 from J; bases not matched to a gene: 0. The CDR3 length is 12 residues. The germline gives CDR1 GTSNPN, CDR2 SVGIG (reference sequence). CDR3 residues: CAWGLADNEQFF. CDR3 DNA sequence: TGTGCCTGGGGACTAGCGGACAATGAGCAGTTCTTC.

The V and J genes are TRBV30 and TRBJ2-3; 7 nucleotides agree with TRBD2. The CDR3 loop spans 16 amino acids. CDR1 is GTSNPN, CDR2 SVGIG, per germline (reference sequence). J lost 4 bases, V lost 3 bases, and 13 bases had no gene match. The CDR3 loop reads CAWRGRRLSGADTQYF. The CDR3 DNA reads TGTGCCTGGAGGGGCCGGAGACTCAGCGGGGCAGATACGCAGTATTTT. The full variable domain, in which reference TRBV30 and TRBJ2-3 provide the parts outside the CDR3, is SQTIHQWPATLVQPVGSPLSLECTVEGTSNPNLYWYRQAAGRGLQLLFYSVGIGQISSEVPQNLSASRPQDRQFILSSKKLLLSDSGFYLCAWRGRRLSGADTQYFGPGTRLTVL.

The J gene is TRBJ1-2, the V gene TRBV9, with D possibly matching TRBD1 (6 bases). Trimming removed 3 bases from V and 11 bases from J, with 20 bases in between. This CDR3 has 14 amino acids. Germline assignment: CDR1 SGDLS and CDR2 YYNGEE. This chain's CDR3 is CASSAPLQGGFYTF. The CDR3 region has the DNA TGTGCCAGCAGCGCCCCCCTACAGGGCGGATTTTACACCTTC.

The CDR3 region is CASSAGSGELFF. In nucleotides, the CDR3 is TGCGCCAGCAGTGCTGGGTCCGGGGAGCTGTTTTTT. The chain combines TRBV10-1 with TRBJ2-2, with D uncertain. The ends were cut back, 4 bases at V and 6 bases at J, with 6 bases in the middle. Germline V gives CDR1 WNHNN, CDR2 SYGVQD (reference sequence). This CDR3 has 12 amino acids.

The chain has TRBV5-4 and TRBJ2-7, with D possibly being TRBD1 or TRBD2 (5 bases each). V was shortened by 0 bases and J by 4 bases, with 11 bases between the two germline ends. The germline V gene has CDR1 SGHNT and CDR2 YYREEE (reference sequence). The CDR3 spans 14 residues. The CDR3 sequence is CASSLAQGRYEQYF. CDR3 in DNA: TGTGCCAGCAGCTTGGCTCAGGGACGATACGAGCAGTACTTC.

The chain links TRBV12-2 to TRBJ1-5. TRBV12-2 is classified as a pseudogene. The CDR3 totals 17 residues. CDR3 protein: CASRLGRAHLSNQPQHF. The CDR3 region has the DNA TGTGCAAGTCGCTTAGGACGAGCCCACCTAAGCAATCAGCCCCAGCATTTT.

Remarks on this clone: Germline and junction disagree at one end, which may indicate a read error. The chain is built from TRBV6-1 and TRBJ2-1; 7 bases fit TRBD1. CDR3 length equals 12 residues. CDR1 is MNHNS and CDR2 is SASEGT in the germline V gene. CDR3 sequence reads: CASSDYGTVRIF. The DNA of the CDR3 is TGTGCCAGCAGTGACTACGGGACAGTGAGGATCTTC.

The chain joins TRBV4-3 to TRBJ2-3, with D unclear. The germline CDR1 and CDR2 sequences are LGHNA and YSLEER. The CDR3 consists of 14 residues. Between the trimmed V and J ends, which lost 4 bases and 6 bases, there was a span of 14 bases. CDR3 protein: CASSPRSRDDTQYF. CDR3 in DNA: TGCGCCAGCAGCCCTAGGAGTCGTGATGATACGCAGTATTTT.

CDR3 sequence: CASSVGVGQGRFTEAFF. For the CDR3, the DNA is TGTGCCAGCAGCGTAGGAGTTGGACAGGGGCGTTTCACTGAAGCTTTCTTT. This chain joins TRBV9 and TRBJ1-1; TRBD1 aligns across 9 bases. Germline lookup yields CDR1 SGDLS and CDR2 YYNGEE. The CDR3 consists of 17 residues. The trim removed 0 bases at V and 4 bases at J, leaving 10 bases unmatched.

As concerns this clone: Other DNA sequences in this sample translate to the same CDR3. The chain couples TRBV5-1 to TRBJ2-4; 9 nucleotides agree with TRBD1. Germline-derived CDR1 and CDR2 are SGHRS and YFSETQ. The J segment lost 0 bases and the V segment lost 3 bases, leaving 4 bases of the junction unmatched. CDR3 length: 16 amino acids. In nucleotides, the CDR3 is TGCGCCAGCAGCTCAGGACAGGGGTTAGCCAAAAACATTCAGTACTTC. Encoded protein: CASSSGQGLAKNIQYF.

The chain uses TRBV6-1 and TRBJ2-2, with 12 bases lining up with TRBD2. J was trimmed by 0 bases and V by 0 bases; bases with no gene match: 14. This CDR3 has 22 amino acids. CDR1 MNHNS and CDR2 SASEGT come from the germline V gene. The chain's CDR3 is CASSEAWVLTSGGYANTGELFF. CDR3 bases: TGTGCCAGCAGTGAAGCCTGGGTACTGACTAGCGGGGGCTACGCGAACACCGGGGAGCTGTTTTTT.